This passage covers 8 T cell receptor beta chains from one sample sequenced in a study of OX40 agonist ivuxolimab in advanced cancers. Assay used: immunoSEQ multiplex PCR; TCRdb lists only in-frame clones, some missing. This repertoire shows 65,000 to 95,000 clones, about four fifths found once; its top ten account for about 0.73%. The sequences come from CD4+ or CD8+ T cells sorted from blood, collected in a trial of the OX40 agonist ivuxolimab. Source of these receptors: an adult with an advanced solid tumor such as melanoma, head and neck, liver or kidney cancer.

This chain links TRBV11-2 with TRBJ2-2; 8 bases fit TRBD1. This CDR3 has 18 amino acids. V lost 5 bases to trimming and J lost 3 bases; unmatched junction nucleotides: 14. Germline CDR1 reads SGHAT; CDR2 reads FQNNGV. The chain's CDR3 is CASSPIRTGRADTGELFF. In nucleotides, the CDR3 is TGTGCCAGCAGCCCCATCCGGACAGGGCGGGCGGACACCGGGGAGCTGTTTTTT.

In this sample, this clone turned up a few times. This chain joins TRBV7-2 and TRBJ2-5; perhaps TRBD2 as D (5 bases). CDR1 and CDR2 from the germline V gene are SGHTA and FQGNSA. Trimming took 2 bases from V and 1 from J, leaving 11 bases between them. The CDR3 runs to 15 residues. The CDR3, as DNA: TGTGCCAGCAGCTTAAACGGGGTCTCCCAAGAGACCCAGTACTTC. Its protein is CASSLNGVSQETQYF. Looking up the rest from reference TRBV7-2 and TRBJ2-5 gives the full variable domain: GAGVSQSPSNKVTEKGKDVELRCDPISGHTALYWYRQSLGQGLEFLIYFQGNSAPDKSGLPSDRFSAERTGGSVSTLTIQRTQQEDSAVYLCASSLNGVSQETQYFGPGTRLLVL.

Only one count was recorded for this clone. The rearrangement uses TRBV11-3 and TRBJ2-7; 7 bases are shared with TRBD2. V was clipped by 4 bases and J by 6 bases; unmatched bases: 9. This CDR3 comprises 14 residues. Germline assignment: CDR1 SGHNT and CDR2 YENEEA. The CDR3: CASSSGLAAGEQYF. CDR3 DNA: TGTGCCAGCAGCTCAGGTCTAGCGGCCGGCGAGCAGTACTTC.

CDR3 protein: CASSAGLQGGYTF. Here the CDR3 DNA reads TGCGCCAGCAGCGCGGGACTACAGGGTGGCTACACCTTC. The chain combines TRBV5-1 with TRBJ1-2; D perhaps matches TRBD1 (6 bases). With 4 bases removed from V and 7 bases from J, the gap between germline ends came to 14 bases. The germline gives CDR1 SGHRS, CDR2 YFSETQ. CDR3 length: 13 amino acids.

J is TRBJ2-7 and V is TRBV2, with TRBD2 matching 8 bases. This CDR3 is built from 14 residues. The germline V gene has CDR1 SNHLY and CDR2 FYNNEI. With V trimmed by 2 bases and J by 3 bases, 3 bases remained unmatched. The CDR3 loop reads CASSELLAVYEQYF. CDR3 DNA: TGTGCCAGCAGTGAATTACTAGCGGTCTACGAGCAGTACTTC.

V and J are TRBV18 and TRBJ2-2; 8 bases line up with TRBD1. J was trimmed by 3 bases and V by 5 bases; bases with no gene match: 5. CDR3 length: 15 amino acids. Germline-derived CDR1 and CDR2 are KGHSH and LQKENI. CDR3 sequence: CASSKDRADTGELFF. The CDR3 DNA reads as TGTGCCAGCTCAAAGGACAGGGCGGACACCGGGGAGCTGTTTTTT. Complete variable domain (other parts from reference TRBV18 and TRBJ2-2): NAGVMQNPRHLVRRRGQEARLRCSPMKGHSHVYWYRQLPEEGLKFMVYLQKENIIDESGMPKERFSAEFPKEGPSILRIQQVVRGDSAAYFCASSKDRADTGELFFGEGSRLTVL.

Concerning this clone itself: This CDR3 is also generated by other DNA sequences in the sample. This rearrangement joins TRBV5-4 to TRBJ2-1; D is perhaps TRBD1 or TRBD2 (6 bases each). Germline V lookup: CDR1 SGHNT, CDR2 YYREEE (reference sequence). The CDR3 covers 13 residues. Trimming stripped 0 bases from V and 7 bases from J, with 8 bases between. The CDR3 DNA is TGTGCCAGCAGCTTGGTAGGGGGGAATGAGCAGTTCTTC. This translates into CASSLVGGNEQFF.

The chain couples TRBV7-9 to TRBJ2-2; D not certain. V dropped 1 base and J dropped 2 bases, with 5 bases sitting between them. The germline CDR1 and CDR2 sequences are SEHNR and FQNEAQ (reference sequence). CDR3 length: 14 residues. The CDR3 protein is CASSLESNTGELFF. DNA for the CDR3: TGTGCCAGCAGCTTAGAAAGCAACACCGGGGAGCTGTTTTTT.